This entry describes one T cell receptor beta chain. These data belong to a study of blood T cell repertoires in COVID-19. Study summary: T cells, B-cell-depleted T cells, or PBMCs supplied cDNA or gDNA.

Looked up from germline, CDR1 is SGHTA and CDR2 is FQGNSA. Trimming removed 5 bases from V and 7 bases from J, with 20 bases in between. The CDR3 is 16 residues long. Method: immunoSEQ multiplex PCR; TCRdb's copy keeps in-frame clones and lacks some. This sample has tens of thousands of clones, with roughly 84% found just once. The sequenced sample was peripheral blood. The chain combines TRBV7-2 with TRBJ1-4; no firm D call. This receptor was taken from a man in his 70s with active COVID-19. The CDR3 loop is CASSPSWASESEKLFF. The CDR3 DNA follows: TGTGCCAGCAGCCCGTCTTGGGCCTCGGAAAGTGAAAAACTGTTTTTT. Full variable domain (missing parts from reference TRBV7-2 and TRBJ1-4): GAGVSQSPSNKVTEKGKDVELRCDPISGHTALYWYRQSLGQGLEFLIYFQGNSAPDKSGLPSDRFSAERTGGSVSTLTIQRTQQEDSAVYLCASSPSWASESEKLFFGSGTQLSVL.